Listed here is a single T cell receptor (beta chain). The sample is drawn from a study of T cell changes during pregnancy in multiple sclerosis. The method was immunoSEQ multiplex PCR; TCRdb's version includes in-frame clones alone and lacks a portion of them. Found here are just under 80,000 clones, about 93% of them singletons; the top ten hold under 1.3%. This sequence originates from a female donor with multiple sclerosis, enrolled in a pregnancy study. The sequencing here drew on peripheral blood, taken in the first trimester of pregnancy.

CDR3 sequence (DNA): TGTGCCAGCAGCTTGACAGGGGGCTTCACAGATACGCAGTATTTT. Protein product: CASSLTGGFTDTQYF. This chain uses TRBV7-7 with TRBJ2-3; 10 nucleotides line up with TRBD1. J was trimmed by 2 bases and V by 3 bases; bases with no gene match: 2. Germline assignment: CDR1 SSHAT and CDR2 FNYEAQ (reference sequence). CDR3 length: 15 amino acids.